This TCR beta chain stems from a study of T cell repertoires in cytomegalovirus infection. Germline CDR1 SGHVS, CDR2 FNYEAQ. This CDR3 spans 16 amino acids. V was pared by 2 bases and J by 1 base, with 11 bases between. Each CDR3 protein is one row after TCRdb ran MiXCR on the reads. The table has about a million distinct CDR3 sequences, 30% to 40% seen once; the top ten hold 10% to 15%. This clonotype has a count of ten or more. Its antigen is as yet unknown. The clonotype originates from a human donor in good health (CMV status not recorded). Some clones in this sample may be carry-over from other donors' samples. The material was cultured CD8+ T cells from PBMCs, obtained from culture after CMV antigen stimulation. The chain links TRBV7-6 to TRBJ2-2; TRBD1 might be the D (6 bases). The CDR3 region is CASSLKWTVNTGELFF. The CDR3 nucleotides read TGTGCCAGCAGCTTAAAATGGACAGTGAACACCGGGGAGCTGTTTTTT. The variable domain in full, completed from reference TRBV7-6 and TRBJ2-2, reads GAGVSQSPRYKVTKRGQDVALRCDPISGHVSLYWYRQALGQGPEFLTYFNYEAQQDKSGLPNDRFSAERPEGSISTLTIQRTEQRDSAMYRCASSLKWTVNTGELFFGEGSRLTVL.